This is a list of T cell receptor beta chains from one sample in a study of control samples from healthy donors and cancer patients. Only in-frame clones appear in the TCRdb table, and some are missing; sequencing was by immunoSEQ multiplex PCR. The table includes about 44,000 clones, approximately 87% detected once. Sample: PBMCs. The origin of the receptors is a woman aged 55 to 70 with lung cancer. Each CDR3 is given with its conserved first and last residue. Each record gives: D gene, J gene, clone size, V gene, CDR3 protein, CDR3 DNA. The D gene is left open where the match is weak. Some rows mark clone size as missing; the rest say once, few, many or name a class of expanded clone.

NA	TRBJ2-1	NA	TRBV7-2	CASSQPSGNEQFF	TGTGCCAGCAGCCAACCGAGCGGCAATGAGCAGTTCTTC
NA	TRBJ1-5	NA	TRBV12-3/TRBV12-4	CASSFLQPQHF	TGTGCCAGCAGTTTTTTACAGCCCCAGCATTTT
TRBD1	TRBJ1-2	NA	TRBV30	CAWSGDRGDGYTF	TGTGCCTGGAGTGGGGACAGAGGCGATGGCTACACCTTC
NA	TRBJ1-2	NA	TRBV24-1	CATSPQMGQGKDGYTF	TGTGCCACCAGTCCTCAGATGGGGCAGGGGAAAGATGGCTACACCTTC
NA	TRBJ2-1	NA	TRBV18	CASSQSLGADEQFF	TGTGCCAGCTCACAGTCTTTGGGGGCAGATGAGCAGTTCTTC
TRBD2	TRBJ2-7	NA	TRBV7-3	CASSPLPGTMGEQYF	TGTGCCAGCAGCCCTTTACCCGGGACTATGGGCGAGCAGTACTTC
NA	TRBJ1-3	NA	TRBV25-1	CASSVYRDGNTIYF	TGTGCCAGCAGTGTCTACAGGGATGGAAACACCATATATTTT
NA	TRBJ2-7	NA	TRBV29-1	CSVIRLSYEQYF	TGCAGCGTGATACGACTATCCTACGAGCAGTACTTC
NA	TRBJ2-7	NA	TRBV3-1/TRBV3-2	CASSQDLGSARGYEQYF	TGTGCCAGCAGCCAAGATCTGGGGTCAGCGAGAGGGTACGAGCAGTACTTC
NA	TRBJ2-5	NA	TRBV30	CAWSVGRAQYQETQYF	TGTGCCTGGAGCGTGGGACGGGCACAGTACCAAGAGACCCAGTACTTC
TRBD1	TRBJ1-2	NA	TRBV5-1	CASSLSGTGGRLNYGYTF	TGCGCCAGCAGCTTGTCAGGGACAGGTGGAAGGCTAAACTATGGCTACACCTTC
NA	TRBJ1-2	NA	TRBV2	CASSLDGINYGYTF	TGTGCCAGCAGCCTGGACGGTATTAACTATGGCTACACCTTC
NA	TRBJ1-2	NA	TRBV19	CASSIGRGSYGYTF	TGTGCCAGTAGTATAGGCCGGGGAAGCTATGGCTACACCTTC
NA	TRBJ1-3	once	TRBV11-3	CASSLAGNTIYF	TGTGCCAGCAGCTTAGCCGGAAACACCATATATTTT
NA	TRBJ2-1	few	TRBV14	CASSPGTHNEQFF	TGTGCCAGCAGCCCCGGGACGCATAATGAGCAGTTCTTC
TRBD1	TRBJ1-2	NA	TRBV9	CASSVARGGNGYTF	TGTGCCAGCAGCGTAGCCAGGGGGGGAAACGGCTACACCTTC
NA	TRBJ2-2	NA	TRBV7-6	CASSPVGAPPNTGELFF	TGTGCCAGCAGCCCGGTCGGGGCGCCGCCGAACACCGGGGAGCTGTTTTTT
NA	TRBJ2-7	NA	TRBV10-3	CAISGTSTYEQYF	TGTGCCATCAGCGGGACCAGTACCTACGAGCAGTACTTC
TRBD1	TRBJ1-1	once	TRBV6-5	CASTDRVNTEAFF	TGTGCCAGCACCGACAGGGTGAACACTGAAGCTTTCTTT
TRBD1	TRBJ1-6	NA	TRBV27	CASSWTGTGDSPLHF	TGTGCCAGCAGCTGGACCGGGACAGGAGATTCACCCCTCCACTTT
NA	TRBJ1-5	NA	TRBV18	CASSPAGLGQPQHF	TGTGCCAGCTCACCGGCGGGGTTGGGTCAGCCCCAGCATTTT
TRBD2	TRBJ2-1	NA	TRBV27	CASSFSSGRAEQFF	TGTGCCAGCAGTTTCTCTAGCGGGAGGGCCGAGCAGTTCTTC
TRBD2	TRBJ2-2	NA	TRBV2	CASGGLAGSVGELFF	TGTGCCAGCGGCGGACTAGCGGGATCAGTCGGGGAGCTGTTTTTT
TRBD2	TRBJ2-1	NA	TRBV14	CASSPGGGPYNEQFF	TGTGCCAGCAGCCCAGGCGGGGGGCCTTACAATGAGCAGTTCTTC
TRBD1	TRBJ1-5	NA	TRBV7-9	CASSFFQGAQPQHF	TGTGCCAGCAGCTTTTTTCAGGGGGCTCAGCCCCAGCATTTT
NA	TRBJ2-3	NA	TRBV4-1	CASSTSAGPSTDTQYF	TGCGCCAGCAGCACGAGCGCGGGGCCTAGCACAGATACGCAGTATTTT
NA	TRBJ2-1	NA	TRBV4-2	CASSSTAGQRSEQFF	TGTGCCAGCAGCTCCACAGCGGGCCAGAGGAGTGAGCAGTTCTTC
NA	TRBJ2-7	NA	TRBV18	CASSPEDPSISYEQYF	TGTGCCAGCTCACCGGAGGACCCTTCAATCTCCTACGAGCAGTACTTC
NA	TRBJ1-1	NA	TRBV29-1	CSVVIVVNTEAFF	TGCAGCGTTGTTATAGTTGTGAACACTGAAGCTTTCTTT
TRBD2	TRBJ2-3	NA	TRBV11-2	CASSRGGVADTQYF	TGTGCCAGCAGCCGGGGGGGGGTGGCAGATACGCAGTATTTT
NA	TRBJ2-5	NA	TRBV7-2	CASVTAQETQYF	TGTGCCAGTGTGACAGCACAAGAGACCCAGTACTTC
NA	TRBJ1-2	NA	TRBV30	CAWSAGGYGYTF	TGTGCCTGGAGCGCGGGGGGCTATGGCTACACCTTC
NA	TRBJ1-4	NA	TRBV10-2	CASSQGEGEKLFF	TGCGCCAGCAGTCAGGGTGAGGGAGAAAAACTGTTTTTT
NA	TRBJ2-7	NA	TRBV21-1	CASNLPPSYREQYF	TGTGCCAGCAATCTCCCCCCCTCGTATCGCGAGCAGTACTTC
NA	TRBJ2-1	NA	TRBV4-1	CASSQDTGEGYNEQFF	TGCGCCAGCAGCCAAGATACAGGGGAGGGGTACAATGAGCAGTTCTTC
NA	TRBJ2-7	once	TRBV4-1	CASSHNRGEQYF	TGCGCCAGCAGCCACAACAGAGGCGAGCAGTACTTC
NA	TRBJ2-7	few	TRBV25-1	CASSRVGEISYEQYF	TGTGCCAGCAGTCGCGTTGGGGAGATCTCCTACGAGCAGTACTTC
NA	TRBJ2-7	NA	TRBV24-1	CATSQGGAYEQYF	TGTGCCACCAGTCAGGGCGGGGCCTACGAGCAGTACTTC
TRBD2	TRBJ2-2	NA	TRBV9	CASSASGGTSGRRAGELFF	TGTGCCAGCAGCGCGAGCGGGGGGACTAGCGGGAGGAGGGCCGGGGAGCTGTTTTTT
NA	TRBJ2-1	NA	TRBV24-1	CATSDSVGAGVSSYNEQFF	TGTGCCACCAGTGATTCGGTTGGGGCCGGGGTGAGCTCCTACAATGAGCAGTTCTTC
TRBD2	TRBJ2-7	few	TRBV9	CASSPRTSGYEQYF	TGTGCCAGCAGCCCGCGGACTAGCGGCTACGAGCAGTACTTC
NA	TRBJ2-1	NA	TRBV12-3/TRBV12-4	CASSLGDEQFF	TGTGCCAGCAGTTTAGGCGATGAGCAGTTCTTC
TRBD1	TRBJ1-2	NA	TRBV5-1	CASSPAGTGGFYGYTF	TGCGCCAGCAGCCCGGCCGGGACAGGGGGCTTCTATGGCTACACCTTC
TRBD2	TRBJ2-3	NA	TRBV11-1	CASSFSREADTQYF	TGTGCCAGCAGCTTCTCCCGGGAGGCAGATACGCAGTATTTT